Listed here are 10 T cell receptor beta chains from one sample, sequenced in a study of T cell responses to AZD1222 COVID-19 vaccine. Here immunoSEQ multiplex PCR was the method, and the copy in TCRdb shows in-frame clones only, minus some. The table records 110,000 or so clones, 88% of them present only once. Source: peripheral blood, taken 28 days after the second AZD1222 dose. The origin of the receptors is an adult who received the AZD1222 COVID-19 vaccine.

The chain carries TRBV19 and TRBJ1-5, with 7 bases identical to TRBD1. The germline V gene encodes CDR1 LNHDA and CDR2 SQIVND (reference sequence). Trimming at V came to 4 bases and at J to 2 bases, leaving 8 bases not matched to a gene. CDR3 length: 16 amino acids. In nucleotides, the CDR3 is TGTGCCAGTAGTACCCACAGGGGTAGAGGCAATCAGCCCCAGCATTTT. Translation gives CASSTHRGRGNQPQHF.

V usage is TRBV6-2 or TRBV6-3 and J usage is TRBJ2-3; a weak D match, TRBD1 (6 bases). V lost 5 bases and J lost 2, with 14 bases in between. The CDR3 is 15 residues long. Germline CDR1 and CDR2: MNHEY and SVGEGT. The CDR3 DNA reads TGTGCCAGCAGTCTCTATGGGACATACACAGATACGCAGTATTTT. Protein product: CASSLYGTYTDTQYF.

The chain recombines TRBV14 with TRBJ1-6; D is undetermined. CDR1 and CDR2 (germline): SGHDN, FVKESK. V lost 2 bases to trimming and J lost 8 bases, with 10 bases between them. CDR3 size: 14 residues. CDR3 DNA sequence: TGTGCCAGCAGCCAATTCGGTCCGGATTCACCCCTCCACTTT. Its protein is CASSQFGPDSPLHF.

The CDR3: CASSTGQSGIEQFF. In DNA, the CDR3 is TGTGCCAGCAGCACCGGACAGAGCGGAATTGAGCAGTTCTTC. V usage is TRBV7-2 and J usage is TRBJ2-1, with a weak D call TRBD1 (6 bases). This CDR3 has 14 amino acids. V lost 5 bases to trimming and J lost 9 bases, with 17 bases between them. The germline CDR1 and CDR2 sequences are SGHTA and FQGNSA.

This chain connects TRBV2 to TRBJ2-7; maybe TRBD2 (5 bases). The CDR3 contains 16 residues. Trimming left V 0 bases short and J 6 bases short, with 18 bases between. Germline lookup yields CDR1 SNHLY and CDR2 FYNNEI. This CDR3 reads CASSEARGVTAGEQYF. The CDR3 DNA reads as TGTGCCAGCAGTGAAGCTCGGGGAGTAACTGCCGGCGAGCAGTACTTC.

The chain uses TRBV6-5 and TRBJ2-1; 7 nucleotides match TRBD2. V shed 4 bases, J shed 2 bases, and the junction held 8 bases outside the gene matches. Germline-derived CDR1 and CDR2 are MNHEY and SVGAGI. The CDR3 totals 16 residues. The chain's CDR3 is CASSSWVAGTYNEQFF. CDR3 bases: TGTGCCAGCAGTTCTTGGGTAGCGGGTACCTACAATGAGCAGTTCTTC.

The CDR3 is CASSARQGRETQYF. DNA of the CDR3: TGTGCCAGCAGCGCGAGACAGGGCCGAGAGACCCAGTACTTC. The chain links TRBV28 to TRBJ2-5, with 7 bases fitting TRBD1. Trimming took 6 bases from V and 4 from J; bases not matched to a gene: 8. Per the germline V gene, CDR1 is MDHEN and CDR2 is SYDVKM. This CDR3 comprises 14 residues.

CDR3 DNA: TGCGCCAGCAGCCAAGATGGGAGCGGAGTAGCCTACAATGAGCAGTTCTTC. This sequence encodes CASSQDGSGVAYNEQFF. The chain has TRBV4-1 and TRBJ2-1, with TRBD2 as a possible D gene (5 bases). V was pared by 0 bases and J by 2 bases, with 14 bases between. Per germline, CDR1 MGHRA and CDR2 YSYEKL. CDR3 length: 17 residues.

The J gene is TRBJ2-3, the V gene TRBV6-5; D uncertain. Germline-derived CDR1 and CDR2 are MNHEY and SVGAGI. This CDR3 region has 11 residues. The germline V and J ends were trimmed by 8 bases and 3 bases, with 6 bases remaining between them. The CDR3 sequence is CASVGTDTQYF. The CDR3 DNA is TGTGCCAGCGTGGGAACAGATACGCAGTATTTT.

The chain recombines TRBV6-1 with TRBJ2-1; D not certain. The V and J ends lost 3 bases and 3 bases respectively, with 6 bases between them. This CDR3 region has 13 residues. Germline V gives CDR1 MNHNS, CDR2 SASEGT. CDR3 DNA sequence: TGTGCCAGCAGTGACAGTTTCTACAATGAGCAGTTCTTC. Protein: CASSDSFYNEQFF.